This TCR beta chain was recorded in a study of blood T cell repertoires in COVID-19. The length of the CDR3 is 13 residues. V dropped 1 base and J dropped 5 bases, with 8 bases sitting between them. The germline V gene has CDR1 LGHNA and CDR2 YSLEER. As handled by the study authors: The assay estimated nucleated cells by amplifying reference gene primers. Repertoires were generated with immunoSEQ multiplex PCR, while TCRdb's copy carries only in-frame clones and drops some. V and J calls and clone size are those listed in that table; D and trimming were worked out from the DNA. Of about 140,000 clones detected, 80% to 85% appear once; the ten largest clones hold 3.5% to 4.5%.

The specimen sequenced was peripheral blood. The sequence was obtained from a woman in her fifties or sixties with acute or convalescent COVID-19. The chain combines TRBV4-3 with TRBJ1-1; unclear D gene. CDR3 DNA: TGCGCCAGCAGCCAAGCCGCGGGGACTGAAGCTTTCTTT. Encoded protein: CASSQAAGTEAFF.